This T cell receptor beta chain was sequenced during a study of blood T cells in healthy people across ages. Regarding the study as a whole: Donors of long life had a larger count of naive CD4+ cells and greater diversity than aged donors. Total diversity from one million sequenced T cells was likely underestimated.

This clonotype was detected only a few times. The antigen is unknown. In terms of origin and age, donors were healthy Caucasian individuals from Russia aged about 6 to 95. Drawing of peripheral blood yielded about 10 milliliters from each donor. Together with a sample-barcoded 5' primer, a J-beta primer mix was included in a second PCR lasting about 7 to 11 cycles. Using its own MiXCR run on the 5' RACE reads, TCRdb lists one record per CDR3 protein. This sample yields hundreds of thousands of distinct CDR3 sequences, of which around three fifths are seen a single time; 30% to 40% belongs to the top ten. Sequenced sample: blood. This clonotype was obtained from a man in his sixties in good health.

For the CDR3, the DNA is TGCAGTGCTAGAGTGGCCGAGGAATACGATACAGATACGCAGTATTTT. Encoded protein: CSARVAEEYDTDTQYF. V gene TRBV20-1 combines with J gene TRBJ2-3; the D is unclear. Germline loops: CDR1 DFQATT, CDR2 SNEGSKA (reference sequence). V was trimmed by 1 base and J by 3 bases, leaving 17 bases between them. This CDR3 region has 16 residues.